Here is one T cell receptor beta chain with its context. The data were obtained in a study of blood T cell repertoires in COVID-19. Study context: T cells, B-cell-depleted T cells, or PBMCs supplied cDNA or gDNA.

Per the authors' pipeline: Amplification from reference gene primers served as the basis for estimated nucleated cell counts. Using immunoSEQ multiplex PCR, the repertoire was profiled, and TCRdb retains in-frame clones only, with some absent. D and trimming come from the DNA, and the V and J calls and clone size come from that table. The sample includes a few hundred thousand clones, around nine tenths of them seen just once. This TCR was sampled from a man aged 55 to 70 with acute or convalescent COVID-19. The material sequenced was peripheral blood.

The CDR3 region is CASSKADRALNSPLHF. The CDR3 DNA reads as TGTGCCAGCAGCAAAGCTGACAGGGCCCTTAATTCACCCCTCCACTTT. The chain uses TRBV21-1 and TRBJ1-6; the D call TRBD1 from the table was never checked on the DNA. TRBV21-1 is marked as a pseudogene. The CDR3 has 16 residues.